Below, one TCR beta chain is given with its context. TCRdb reprocessed the 5' RACE reads, keeping one entry per CDR3 protein, no DNA. Its table lists about 150,000 distinct CDR3 sequences. The data were obtained in a study of T cells expressing NK-cell markers. The source is a man aged 18 to 69 in good health. Source material: blood T cells: a sorted CD56 or NKG2C T cell subset, CD4+ or CD8+ T cells, or bulk PBMC T cells (not recorded which).

This CDR3 reads CATSGGGGTDTQYF. The chain recombines TRBV15 with TRBJ2-3. CDR1 and CDR2 from the germline V gene are LNHNV and YYDKDF (reference sequence). The CDR3 extends over 14 amino acids.